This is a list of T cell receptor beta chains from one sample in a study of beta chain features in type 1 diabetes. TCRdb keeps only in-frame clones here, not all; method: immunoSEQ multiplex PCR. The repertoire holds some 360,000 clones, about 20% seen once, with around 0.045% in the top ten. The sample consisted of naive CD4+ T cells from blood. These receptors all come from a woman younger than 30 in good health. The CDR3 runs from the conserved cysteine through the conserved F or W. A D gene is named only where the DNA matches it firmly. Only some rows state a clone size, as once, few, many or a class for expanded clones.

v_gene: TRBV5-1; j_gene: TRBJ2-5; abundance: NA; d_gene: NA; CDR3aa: CASSSTYQETQYF; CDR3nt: TGCGCCAGCAGCTCGACATACCAAGAGACCCAGTACTTC
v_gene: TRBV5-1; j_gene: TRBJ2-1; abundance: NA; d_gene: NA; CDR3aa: CASSGGPPGAEQFF; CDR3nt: TGCGCCAGCTCGGGGGGACCACCAGGGGCAGAGCAGTTCTTC
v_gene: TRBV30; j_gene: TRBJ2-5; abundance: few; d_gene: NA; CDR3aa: CAWSSSDPGAQYF; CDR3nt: TGTGCCTGGAGTTCTAGCGACCCGGGGGCCCAGTACTTC
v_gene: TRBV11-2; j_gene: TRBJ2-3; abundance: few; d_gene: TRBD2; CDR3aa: CASSPGLAGGVSTDTQYF; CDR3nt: TGTGCCAGCAGCCCCGGACTAGCGGGAGGGGTGAGCACAGATACGCAGTATTTT
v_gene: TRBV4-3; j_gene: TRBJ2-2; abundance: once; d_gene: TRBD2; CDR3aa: CASSQDLGLAGRVGELFF; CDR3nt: TGCGCCAGCAGCCAAGATTTGGGACTAGCGGGTAGAGTCGGGGAGCTGTTTTTT
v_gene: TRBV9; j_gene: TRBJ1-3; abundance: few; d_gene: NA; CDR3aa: CASSTGTAGNTIYF; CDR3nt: TGTGCCAGCAGCACCGGGACTGCTGGAAACACCATATATTTT
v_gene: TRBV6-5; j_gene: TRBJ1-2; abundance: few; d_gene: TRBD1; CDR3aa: CASSYRDRAYGYTF; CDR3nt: TGTGCCAGCAGTTACAGGGACAGGGCCTATGGCTACACCTTC
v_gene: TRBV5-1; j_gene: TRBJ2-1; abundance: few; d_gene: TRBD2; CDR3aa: CASSPLQAGNYNEQFF; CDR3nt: TGCGCCAGCAGCCCCCTCCAAGCGGGGAACTACAATGAGCAGTTCTTC
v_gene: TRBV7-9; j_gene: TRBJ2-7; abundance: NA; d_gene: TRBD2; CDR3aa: CALAGGPNEQYF; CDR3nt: TGTGCCCTAGCGGGAGGGCCCAACGAGCAGTACTTC
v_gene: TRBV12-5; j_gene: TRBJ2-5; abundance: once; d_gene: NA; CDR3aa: CASGLVMLGREETQYF; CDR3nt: TGTGCTAGTGGTTTGGTAATGTTAGGCAGGGAAGAGACCCAGTACTTC
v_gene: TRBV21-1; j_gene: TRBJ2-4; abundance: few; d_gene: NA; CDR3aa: CKAGAVLAKNIQYF; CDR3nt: TGTAAAGCCGGAGCCGTCTTGGCCAAAAACATTCAGTACTTC
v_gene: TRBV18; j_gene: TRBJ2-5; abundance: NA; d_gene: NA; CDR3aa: CASSPLSLQETQYF; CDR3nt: TGTGCCAGCTCACCTTTATCTCTCCAAGAGACCCAGTACTTC
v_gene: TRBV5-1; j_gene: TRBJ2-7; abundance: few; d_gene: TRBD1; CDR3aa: CASSLEVTGGGEQYF; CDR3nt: TGCGCCAGCAGCTTGGAGGTGACAGGGGGCGGCGAGCAGTACTTC
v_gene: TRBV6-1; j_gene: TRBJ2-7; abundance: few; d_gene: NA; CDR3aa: CASSPNGLNYEQYF; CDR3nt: TGTGCCAGCAGTCCAAACGGACTTAACTACGAGCAGTACTTC
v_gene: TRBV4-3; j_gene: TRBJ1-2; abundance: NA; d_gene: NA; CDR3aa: CASSQDLEPQGWGYTF; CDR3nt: TGCGCCAGCAGCCAAGATCTTGAACCGCAGGGGTGGGGCTACACCTTC
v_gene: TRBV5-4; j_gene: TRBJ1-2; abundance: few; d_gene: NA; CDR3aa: CASSLSLQGPQDGYTF; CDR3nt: TGTGCCAGCAGCCTCAGCTTACAGGGTCCCCAAGATGGCTACACCTTC
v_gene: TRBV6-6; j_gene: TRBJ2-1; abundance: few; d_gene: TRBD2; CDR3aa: CASRMGLELNEQFF; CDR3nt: TGTGCCAGCAGGATGGGACTAGAGTTAAATGAGCAGTTCTTC
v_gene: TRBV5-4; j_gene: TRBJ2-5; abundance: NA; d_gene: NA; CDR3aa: CASSLNGLYQETQYF; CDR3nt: TGTGCCAGCAGCTTGAATGGGCTATACCAAGAGACCCAGTACTTC
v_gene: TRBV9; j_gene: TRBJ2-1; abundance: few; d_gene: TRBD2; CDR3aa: CASSARGDAREQFF; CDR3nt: TGTGCCAGCAGTGCCCGGGGGGACGCGCGGGAGCAGTTCTTC
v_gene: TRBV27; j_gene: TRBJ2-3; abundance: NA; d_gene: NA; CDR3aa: CASSFSPLGRDTQYF; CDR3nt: TGTGCCAGCAGTTTCTCTCCTTTGGGGAGGGATACGCAGTATTTT
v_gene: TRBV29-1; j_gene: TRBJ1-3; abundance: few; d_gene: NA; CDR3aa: CSVEVDSSGNTIYF; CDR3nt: TGCAGCGTTGAAGTCGACAGCTCTGGAAACACCATATATTTT
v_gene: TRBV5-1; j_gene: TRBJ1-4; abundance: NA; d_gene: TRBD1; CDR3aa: CASSSTGTGLGEKLFF; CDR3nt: TGCGCCAGCAGCTCCACCGGGACAGGGCTAGGTGAAAAACTGTTTTTT
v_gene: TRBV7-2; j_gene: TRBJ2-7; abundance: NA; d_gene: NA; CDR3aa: CASSPRRAGDVYEQYF; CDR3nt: TGTGCCAGCAGCCCTAGGAGGGCCGGAGATGTCTACGAGCAGTACTTC
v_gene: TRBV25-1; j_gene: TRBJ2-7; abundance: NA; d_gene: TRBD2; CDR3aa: CASRESGGAYEQYF; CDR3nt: TGTGCCAGCAGGGAGAGCGGGGGGGCCTACGAGCAGTACTTC
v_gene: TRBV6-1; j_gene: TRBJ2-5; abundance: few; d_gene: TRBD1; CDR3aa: CASGTAQETQYF; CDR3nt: TGTGCCAGCGGGACAGCCCAAGAGACCCAGTACTTC
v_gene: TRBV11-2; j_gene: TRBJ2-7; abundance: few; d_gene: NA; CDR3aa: CASSLPGRSSYEQYF; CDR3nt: TGTGCCAGCAGCTTACCGGGAAGGAGCTCCTACGAGCAGTACTTC
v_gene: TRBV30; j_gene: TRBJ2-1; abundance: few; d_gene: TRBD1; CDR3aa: CAWSRDRGRDEQFF; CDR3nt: TGTGCCTGGAGCCGGGACAGGGGGCGGGATGAGCAGTTCTTC
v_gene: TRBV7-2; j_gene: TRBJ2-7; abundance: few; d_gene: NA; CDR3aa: CASSPVSAYEQYF; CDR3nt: TGTGCCAGCAGCCCCGTTTCAGCCTACGAGCAGTACTTC
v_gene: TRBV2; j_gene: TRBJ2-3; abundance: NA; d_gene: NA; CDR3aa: CASRPQTDTQYF; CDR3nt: TGTGCCAGCAGACCTCAGACAGATACGCAGTATTTT
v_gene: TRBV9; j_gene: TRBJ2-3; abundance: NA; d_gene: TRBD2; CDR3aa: CASSSGTGGEDTQYF; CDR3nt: TGTGCCAGCAGCTCTGGTACGGGAGGGGAAGATACGCAGTATTTT
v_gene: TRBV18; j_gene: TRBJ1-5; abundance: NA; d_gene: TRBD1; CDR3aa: CASSPQTGLNSNQPQHF; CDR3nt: TGTGCCAGCTCACCACAGACAGGGCTCAATAGCAATCAGCCCCAGCATTTT
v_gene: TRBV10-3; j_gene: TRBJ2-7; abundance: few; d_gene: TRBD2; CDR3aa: CAIRGLADTYEQYF; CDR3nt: TGTGCCATCAGGGGACTAGCCGATACCTACGAGCAGTACTTC
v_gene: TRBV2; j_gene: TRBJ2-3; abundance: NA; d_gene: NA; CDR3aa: CASSVLAFTPRDTQYF; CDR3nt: TGTGCCAGCAGTGTACTAGCTTTCACTCCTCGGGATACGCAGTATTTT
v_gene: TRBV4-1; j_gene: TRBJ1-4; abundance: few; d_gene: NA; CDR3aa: CASSHPAGGSGKLFF; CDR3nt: TGCGCCAGCAGCCACCCCGCGGGAGGGAGTGGAAAACTGTTTTTT
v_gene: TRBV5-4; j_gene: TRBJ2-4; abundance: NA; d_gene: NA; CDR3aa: CASSLDRAKNIQYF; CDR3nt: TGTGCCAGCAGTCTTGACAGAGCCAAAAACATTCAGTACTTC
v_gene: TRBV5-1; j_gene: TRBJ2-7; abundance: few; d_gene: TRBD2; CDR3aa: CASRARGGRAFEQYF; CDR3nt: TGCGCCAGCAGGGCCCGCGGCGGGAGGGCCTTCGAGCAGTACTTC
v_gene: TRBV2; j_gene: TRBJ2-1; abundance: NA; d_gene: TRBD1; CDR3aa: CASSHRDRVKGEQFF; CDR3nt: TGTGCCAGCAGCCACCGGGACAGGGTTAAGGGTGAGCAGTTCTTC
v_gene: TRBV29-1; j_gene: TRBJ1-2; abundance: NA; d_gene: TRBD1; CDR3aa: CSVGQGGGGYTF; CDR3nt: TGCAGCGTCGGACAGGGCGGGGGTGGCTACACCTTC
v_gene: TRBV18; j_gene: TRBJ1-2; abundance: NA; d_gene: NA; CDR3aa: CASSPPGGLSYGYTF; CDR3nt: TGTGCCAGCTCACCACCGGGGGGACTCAGCTATGGCTACACCTTC
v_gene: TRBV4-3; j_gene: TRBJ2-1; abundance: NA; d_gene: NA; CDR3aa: CASSQESAAEQFF; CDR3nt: TGCGCCAGCAGCCAAGAGTCGGCGGCTGAGCAGTTCTTC
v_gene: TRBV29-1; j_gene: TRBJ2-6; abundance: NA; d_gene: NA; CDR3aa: CSVSAESGANVLTF; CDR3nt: TGCAGCGTGTCCGCGGAATCTGGGGCCAACGTCCTGACTTTC
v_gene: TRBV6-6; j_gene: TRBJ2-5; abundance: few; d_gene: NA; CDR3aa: CASSPGFETQYF; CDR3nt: TGTGCCAGCAGCCCGGGTTTTGAGACCCAGTACTTC
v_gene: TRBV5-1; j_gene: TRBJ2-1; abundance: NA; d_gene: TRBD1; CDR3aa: CASSRSGTENEQFF; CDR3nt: TGCGCCAGCAGTCGATCCGGGACAGAAAACGAGCAGTTCTTC
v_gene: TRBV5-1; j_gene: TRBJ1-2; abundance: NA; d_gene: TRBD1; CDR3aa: CASSLAWGQARDGYTF; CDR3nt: TGCGCCAGCAGCTTGGCCTGGGGACAGGCGAGGGATGGCTACACCTTC
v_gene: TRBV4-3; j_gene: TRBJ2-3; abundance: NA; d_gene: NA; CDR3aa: CASSQEGTDTQYF; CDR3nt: TGCGCCAGCAGCCAGGAGGGCACAGATACGCAGTATTTT
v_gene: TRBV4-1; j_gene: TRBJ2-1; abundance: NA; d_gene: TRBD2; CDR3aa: CASSQISGGPYNEQFF; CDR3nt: TGCGCCAGCAGCCAAATTAGCGGGGGCCCTTACAATGAGCAGTTCTTC
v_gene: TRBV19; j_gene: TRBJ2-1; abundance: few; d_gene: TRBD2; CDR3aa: CATQRGGRAGDEQFF; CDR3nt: TGTGCCACCCAGAGGGGCGGGAGGGCCGGGGATGAGCAGTTCTTC
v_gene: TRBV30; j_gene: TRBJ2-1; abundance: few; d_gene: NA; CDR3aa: CAWADRGAYNEQFF; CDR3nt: TGTGCCTGGGCCGATAGGGGCGCCTACAATGAGCAGTTCTTC
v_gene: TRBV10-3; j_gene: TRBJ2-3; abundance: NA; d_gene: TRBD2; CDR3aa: CAISATSGRGDTDTQYF; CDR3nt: TGTGCCATCAGTGCGACTAGCGGGAGGGGTGATACCGATACGCAGTATTTT
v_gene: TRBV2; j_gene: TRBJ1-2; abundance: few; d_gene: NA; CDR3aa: CASSGPQFYGYTF; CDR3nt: TGTGCCAGCAGTGGGCCCCAGTTCTATGGCTACACCTTC